This T cell receptor beta chain derives from a study of T cell responses to AZD1222 COVID-19 vaccine. Clones were sequenced by immunoSEQ multiplex PCR, and TCRdb holds only the in-frame ones, with some missing. Of some 83,000 clones listed, about 84% are singletons. The germline V gene encodes CDR1 MGHRA and CDR2 YSYEKL. Trimming pared 4 bases from V and 3 bases from J, leaving 13 bases between. The CDR3 covers 14 residues. The chain has TRBV4-1 and TRBJ2-7, with a possible D match to TRBD1 (5 bases). The clonotype was recovered from an adult in good health. Here the sequenced sample was peripheral blood, taken on day 0 of AZD1222 vaccination. The CDR3, as DNA: TGCGCCAGCAGCCTCGGGCAGGGAAACTACGAGCAGTACTTC. Protein sequence: CASSLGQGNYEQYF.